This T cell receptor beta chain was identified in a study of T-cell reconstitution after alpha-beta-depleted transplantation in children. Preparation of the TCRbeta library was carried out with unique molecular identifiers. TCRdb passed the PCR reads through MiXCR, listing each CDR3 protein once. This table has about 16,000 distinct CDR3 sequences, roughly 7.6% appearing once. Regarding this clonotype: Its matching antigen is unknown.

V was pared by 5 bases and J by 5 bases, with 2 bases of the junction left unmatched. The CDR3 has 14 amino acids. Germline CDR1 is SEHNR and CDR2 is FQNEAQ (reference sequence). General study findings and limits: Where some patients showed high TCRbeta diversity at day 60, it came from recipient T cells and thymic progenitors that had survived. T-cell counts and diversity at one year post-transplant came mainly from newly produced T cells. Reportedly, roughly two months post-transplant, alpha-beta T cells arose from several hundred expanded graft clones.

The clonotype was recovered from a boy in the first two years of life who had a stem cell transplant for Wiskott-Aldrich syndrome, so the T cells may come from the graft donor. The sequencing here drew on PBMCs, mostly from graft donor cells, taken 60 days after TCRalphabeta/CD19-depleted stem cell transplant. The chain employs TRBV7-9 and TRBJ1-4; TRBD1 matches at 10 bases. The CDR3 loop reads CASSPDRGNEKLFF. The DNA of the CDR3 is TGTGCCAGCAGCCCGGACAGGGGGAATGAAAAACTGTTTTTT.